The 2 T cell receptor beta chains given below trace back to one sample, sequenced in a study of CXCR3-negative and CXCR3-positive naive CD8 T cells. TRB cDNA was prepared as libraries by UMI-labeled 5' RACE. TCRdb derives one entry per CDR3 protein from the 5' RACE reads, leaving out DNA. The repertoire table contains over 45,000 distinct CDR3 sequences. The sequencing sample was made of naive CXCR3- CD8+ T cells from blood. As to subset: CD45RO-CCR7+CD27+CD95- naive CD8+ T cells lacking CXCR3 (TNR3-). These TCRs come from a human donor in good health. Some clones in this sample may be carry-over from other donors' samples.

This chain uses TRBV29-1 with TRBJ2-2. This CDR3 has 18 residues. Germline V gene data show CDR1 as SQVTM and CDR2 as ANQGSEA. CDR3 region: CSVGWSLGKPSNTGELFF.

The J gene is TRBJ2-1, the V gene TRBV6-5; no DNA is available, so the TRBD2 call from TCRdb remains unchecked. Germline V gene data show CDR1 as MNHEY and CDR2 as SVGAGI. The CDR3 runs 16 residues. Here the CDR3 reads CASSFFLAGVYNEQFF.